This T cell receptor beta chain is drawn from a study of T cell changes during pregnancy in multiple sclerosis. The assay was immunoSEQ multiplex PCR, and TCRdb's table has in-frame clones only and misses some. The sample carries around 39,000 clones, 92% recorded once. Germline V lookup: CDR1 SGDLS, CDR2 YYNGEE. The CDR3 contains 17 residues. Losses at the gene ends were 4 bases for V and 5 bases for J; bases not matched to a gene: 12. The receptor was isolated from a female donor with multiple sclerosis, enrolled in a pregnancy study. The chain has TRBV9 and TRBJ2-3; TRBD2 aligns across 11 bases. The sequences come from CD8+ T cells from peripheral blood mononuclear cells, collected before pregnancy. The CDR3 DNA sequence: TGTGCCAGCAGCCCTAATAGCGGGGGGGCCGTGGTAGATACGCAGTATTTT. Residues: CASSPNSGGAVVDTQYF.